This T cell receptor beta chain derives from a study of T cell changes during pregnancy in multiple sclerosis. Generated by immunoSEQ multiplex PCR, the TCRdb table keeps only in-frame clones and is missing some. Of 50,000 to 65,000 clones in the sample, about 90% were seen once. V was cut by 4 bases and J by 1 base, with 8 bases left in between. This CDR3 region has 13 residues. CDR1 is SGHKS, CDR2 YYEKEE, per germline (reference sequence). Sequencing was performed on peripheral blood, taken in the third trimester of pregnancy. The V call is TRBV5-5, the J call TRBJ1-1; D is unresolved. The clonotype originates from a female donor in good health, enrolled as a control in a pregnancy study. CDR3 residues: CASSPPRNTEAFF. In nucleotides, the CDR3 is TGTGCCAGCAGCCCCCCGAGGAACACTGAAGCTTTCTTT.